This is a list of T cell receptor beta chains from one sample in a study of shared clonotypes between healthy human individuals. Method: immunoSEQ multiplex PCR; TCRdb's copy keeps in-frame clones and lacks some. The data hold around 2.3 million clones, with approximately 96% observed a single time. Sequencing used naive CD4+ T cells sorted from blood. These receptors were collected from a man in his late teens or twenties in good health. Each CDR3 is given with its conserved first and last residue. D genes are given only for firm matches. A row's size may be missing; if present it is once, few, many or a size class.

J gene: TRBJ1-5
D gene: TRBD1
V gene: TRBV5-6
clone size: .
CDR3 protein: CASSTGQGINQPQHF
CDR3 DNA: TGTGCCAGCAGCACAGGACAGGGCATTAATCAGCCCCAGCATTTT

J gene: TRBJ1-5
D gene: .
V gene: TRBV19
clone size: .
CDR3 protein: CASLRDGKLNQPQHF
CDR3 DNA: TGTGCCAGCCTCAGGGACGGGAAACTCAATCAGCCCCAGCATTTT

J gene: TRBJ1-6
D gene: .
V gene: TRBV10-1
clone size: few
CDR3 protein: CASSPDRNSPLHF
CDR3 DNA: TGCGCCAGCAGTCCAGACAGAAATTCACCCCTCCACTTT

J gene: TRBJ2-2
D gene: .
V gene: TRBV14
clone size: .
CDR3 protein: CASSQDSGFANTGELFF
CDR3 DNA: TGTGCCAGCAGCCAAGATTCGGGGTTCGCGAACACCGGGGAGCTGTTTTTT

J gene: TRBJ2-1
D gene: .
V gene: TRBV5-1
clone size: .
CDR3 protein: CASSLDTDNEQFF
CDR3 DNA: TGCGCCAGCAGCTTGGATACAGACAATGAGCAGTTCTTC

J gene: TRBJ2-5
D gene: .
V gene: TRBV5-1
clone size: .
CDR3 protein: CASSLGHPGETQYF
CDR3 DNA: TGCGCCAGCAGCTTGGGCCACCCGGGAGAGACCCAGTACTTC

J gene: TRBJ2-2
D gene: .
V gene: TRBV27
clone size: .
CDR3 protein: CASSSRTTNTGELFF
CDR3 DNA: TGTGCCAGCAGTTCAAGGACAACGAACACCGGGGAGCTGTTTTTT

J gene: TRBJ1-2
D gene: .
V gene: TRBV7-9
clone size: .
CDR3 protein: CASSFPLVRITNYGYTF
CDR3 DNA: TGTGCCAGCAGCTTCCCGTTAGTCAGAATAACCAACTATGGCTACACCTTC

J gene: TRBJ2-3
D gene: .
V gene: TRBV5-1
clone size: .
CDR3 protein: CASSLGLVTDTQYF
CDR3 DNA: TGCGCCAGCAGCTTGGGACTTGTCACAGATACGCAGTATTTT

J gene: TRBJ2-1
D gene: TRBD2
V gene: TRBV5-1
clone size: .
CDR3 protein: CASSFLIAGGYNEQFF
CDR3 DNA: TGCGCCAGCAGCTTCCTTATAGCGGGAGGGTACAATGAGCAGTTCTTC

J gene: TRBJ2-2
D gene: TRBD1
V gene: TRBV7-9
clone size: once
CDR3 protein: CASSSRTGVVGELFF
CDR3 DNA: TGTGCCAGCAGCTCCAGGACAGGGGTGGTCGGGGAGCTGTTTTTT

J gene: TRBJ1-5
D gene: .
V gene: TRBV2
clone size: few
CDR3 protein: CASSEGNNQPQHF
CDR3 DNA: TGTGCCAGCAGTGAAGGGAACAATCAGCCCCAGCATTTT

J gene: TRBJ1-5
D gene: .
V gene: TRBV27
clone size: .
CDR3 protein: CASSWFGQPQHF
CDR3 DNA: TGTGCCAGCAGTTGGTTCGGGCAGCCCCAGCATTTT

J gene: TRBJ1-6
D gene: TRBD1
V gene: TRBV5-1
clone size: .
CDR3 protein: CASSEGQGDNSPLHF
CDR3 DNA: TGCGCCAGCAGCGAGGGACAGGGTGATAATTCACCCCTCCACTTT

J gene: TRBJ2-1
D gene: TRBD2
V gene: TRBV11-1
clone size: .
CDR3 protein: CASSKQTSNNEQFF
CDR3 DNA: TGTGCCAGCAGCAAACAGACTAGCAACAATGAGCAGTTCTTC

J gene: TRBJ2-1
D gene: .
V gene: TRBV6-1
clone size: .
CDR3 protein: CASSKGGGGSYNEQFF
CDR3 DNA: TGTGCCAGCAGTAAAGGAGGGGGGGGTTCATACAATGAGCAGTTCTTC

J gene: TRBJ2-7
D gene: .
V gene: TRBV28
clone size: .
CDR3 protein: CASSTPGKSQYF
CDR3 DNA: TGTGCCAGCAGTACACCAGGGAAATCTCAGTACTTC

J gene: TRBJ1-4
D gene: TRBD1
V gene: TRBV7-9
clone size: .
CDR3 protein: CASSTGQSNEKLFF
CDR3 DNA: TGTGCCAGCAGCACGGGACAGAGTAATGAAAAACTGTTTTTT

J gene: TRBJ2-7
D gene: .
V gene: TRBV10-3
clone size: .
CDR3 protein: CAISQNVGYEQYF
CDR3 DNA: TGTGCCATCAGTCAAAACGTGGGTTACGAGCAGTACTTC

J gene: TRBJ1-6
D gene: TRBD1
V gene: TRBV18
clone size: .
CDR3 protein: CASSTLLQGADSPLHF
CDR3 DNA: TGTGCCAGCTCAACCCTCCTACAGGGGGCCGATTCACCCCTCCACTTT

J gene: TRBJ1-4
D gene: TRBD1
V gene: TRBV5-6
clone size: .
CDR3 protein: CASSSGQPGEKLFF
CDR3 DNA: TGTGCCAGCAGCTCGGGACAGCCGGGGGAAAAACTGTTTTTT

J gene: TRBJ1-4
D gene: .
V gene: TRBV27
clone size: .
CDR3 protein: CASRGPGEKLFF
CDR3 DNA: TGTGCCAGCAGGGGGCCGGGGGAAAAACTGTTTTTT

J gene: TRBJ2-3
D gene: TRBD2
V gene: TRBV28
clone size: once
CDR3 protein: CASSPHGTSGDGADTQYF
CDR3 DNA: TGTGCCAGCAGTCCACACGGGACTAGCGGGGATGGGGCAGATACGCAGTATTTT

J gene: TRBJ2-1
D gene: TRBD2
V gene: TRBV10-3
clone size: .
CDR3 protein: CAISAGTSGYNEQFF
CDR3 DNA: TGTGCCATCAGCGCCGGGACTAGCGGTTACAATGAGCAGTTCTTC

J gene: TRBJ2-2
D gene: .
V gene: TRBV7-6
clone size: .
CDR3 protein: CASSSDSYTGELFF
CDR3 DNA: TGTGCCAGCAGCTCGGACAGCTACACCGGGGAGCTGTTTTTT

J gene: TRBJ2-3
D gene: TRBD2
V gene: TRBV5-4
clone size: .
CDR3 protein: CASSSATGISGGSDTQYF
CDR3 DNA: TGTGCCAGCAGCTCAGCGACAGGGATTAGCGGGGGATCAGATACGCAGTATTTT

J gene: TRBJ1-6
D gene: TRBD1
V gene: TRBV18
clone size: .
CDR3 protein: CASSPSTGGGNSPLHF
CDR3 DNA: TGTGCCAGCTCACCGTCGACAGGGGGAGGAAATTCACCCCTCCACTTT

J gene: TRBJ2-7
D gene: .
V gene: TRBV27
clone size: .
CDR3 protein: CASRRVFYEQYF
CDR3 DNA: TGTGCCAGCAGGCGGGTGTTTTACGAGCAGTACTTC

J gene: TRBJ1-2
D gene: .
V gene: TRBV27
clone size: few
CDR3 protein: CASSLKGNYGYTF
CDR3 DNA: TGTGCCAGCAGTTTAAAAGGGAACTATGGCTACACCTTC

J gene: TRBJ2-7
D gene: TRBD1
V gene: TRBV6-1
clone size: .
CDR3 protein: CASSDRQGAYEQYF
CDR3 DNA: TGTGCCAGCAGTGATCGACAGGGGGCCTACGAGCAGTACTTC

J gene: TRBJ2-1
D gene: TRBD2
V gene: TRBV5-1
clone size: .
CDR3 protein: CASSLISSGSRYSYNEQFF
CDR3 DNA: TGCGCCAGCAGCTTGATTTCTAGCGGGAGCCGATACTCCTACAATGAGCAGTTCTTC